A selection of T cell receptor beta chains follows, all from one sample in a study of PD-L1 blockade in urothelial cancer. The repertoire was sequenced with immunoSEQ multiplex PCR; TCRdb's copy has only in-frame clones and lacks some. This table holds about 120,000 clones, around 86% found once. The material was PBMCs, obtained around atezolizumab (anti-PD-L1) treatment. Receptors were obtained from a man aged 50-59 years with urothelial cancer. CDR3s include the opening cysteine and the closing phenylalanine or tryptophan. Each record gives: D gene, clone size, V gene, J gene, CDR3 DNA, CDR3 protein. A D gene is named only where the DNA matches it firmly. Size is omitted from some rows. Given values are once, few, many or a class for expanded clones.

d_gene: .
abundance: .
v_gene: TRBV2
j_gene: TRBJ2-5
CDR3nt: TGTGCCAGCAGTGGTGGGGAATTGGACAAGTCGGACTTC
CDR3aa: CASSGGELDKSDF

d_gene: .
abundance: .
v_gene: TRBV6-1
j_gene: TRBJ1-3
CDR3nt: TGTGCCAGCTTTCGCACAGGTCACTCTGGAAACACCATATATTTT
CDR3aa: CASFRTGHSGNTIYF

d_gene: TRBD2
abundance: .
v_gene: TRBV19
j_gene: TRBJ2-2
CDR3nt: TGTGCCAGTAGTATAGTCGGACTAGCTGGAGGCGGGGAGCTGTTTTTT
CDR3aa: CASSIVGLAGGGELFF

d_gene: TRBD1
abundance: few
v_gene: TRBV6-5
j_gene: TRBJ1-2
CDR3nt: TGTGCCAGCAGTTACCGGACAGGGGGCGGTGGCTACACCTTC
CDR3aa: CASSYRTGGGGYTF

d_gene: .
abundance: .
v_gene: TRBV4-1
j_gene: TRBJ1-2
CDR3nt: TGCGCCAGCAGCCCCTCGACAGGATCTAACTATGGCTACACCTTC
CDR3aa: CASSPSTGSNYGYTF

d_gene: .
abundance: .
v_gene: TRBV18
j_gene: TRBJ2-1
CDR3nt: TGTGCCAGCTCGCCGAAGAATGAGCGGTTCTTC
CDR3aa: CASSPKNERFF

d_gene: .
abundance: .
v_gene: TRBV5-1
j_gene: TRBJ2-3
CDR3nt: TGCGCCAGCAGCCCCGCAAAAGGAGGAGATACGCAGTATTTT
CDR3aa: CASSPAKGGDTQYF

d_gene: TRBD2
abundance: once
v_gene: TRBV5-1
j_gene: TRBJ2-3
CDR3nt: TGCGCCAGCAGCTTGGGGACTAGCGGGGGGGGCACAGATACGCAGTATTTT
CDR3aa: CASSLGTSGGGTDTQYF

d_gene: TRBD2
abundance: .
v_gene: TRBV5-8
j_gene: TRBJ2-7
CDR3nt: TGTGCCAGCAGCCCTGTAGTAGCGGGGCCCTACGAGCAGTACTTC
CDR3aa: CASSPVVAGPYEQYF

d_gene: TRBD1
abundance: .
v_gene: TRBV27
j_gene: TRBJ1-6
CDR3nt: TGTGCCAGCAGTCCCCGACAGGGCGTCGCGGATTCACCCCTCCACTTT
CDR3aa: CASSPRQGVADSPLHF

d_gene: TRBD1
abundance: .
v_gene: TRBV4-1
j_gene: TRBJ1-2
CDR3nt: TGCGCCAGCAGCCAAGAAGGGACAGGGTCCTATGGCTACACCTTC
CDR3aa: CASSQEGTGSYGYTF

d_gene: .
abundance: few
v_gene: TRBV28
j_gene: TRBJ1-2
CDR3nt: TGTGCCAGCAGTAGAGACTATGGCTACACCTTC
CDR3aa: CASSRDYGYTF

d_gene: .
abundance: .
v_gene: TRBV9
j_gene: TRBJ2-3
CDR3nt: TGTGCCAGCAGCGCCGAGGGAACTAGAGTGGATACGCAGTATTTT
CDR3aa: CASSAEGTRVDTQYF

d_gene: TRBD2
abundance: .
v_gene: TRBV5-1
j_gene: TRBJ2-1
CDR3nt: TGCGCCAGCAGATCAGGGCTAGCGGAGAACAATGAGCAGTTCTTC
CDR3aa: CASRSGLAENNEQFF

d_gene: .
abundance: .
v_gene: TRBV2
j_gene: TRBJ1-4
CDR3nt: TGTGCCAGCAAGCAGGAGGCCGAAAAACTGTTTTTT
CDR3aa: CASKQEAEKLFF

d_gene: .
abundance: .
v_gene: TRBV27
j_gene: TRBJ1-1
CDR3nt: TGTGCCAGCAGTTTATCGCCAGGGGCGGTTGAAGCTTTCTTT
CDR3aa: CASSLSPGAVEAFF

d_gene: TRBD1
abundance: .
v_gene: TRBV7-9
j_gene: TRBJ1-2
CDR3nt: TGTGCCAGCAGCTTACTCTATGGGGGCAGGGGGGCCGGCTACACCTTC
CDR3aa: CASSLLYGGRGAGYTF

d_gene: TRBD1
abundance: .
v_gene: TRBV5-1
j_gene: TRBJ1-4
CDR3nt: TGCGCCAGCAGATTAGGGACAGGGGATGAAAAACTGTTTTTT
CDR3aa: CASRLGTGDEKLFF

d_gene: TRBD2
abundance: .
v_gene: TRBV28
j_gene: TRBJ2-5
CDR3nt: TGTGCCAGCAGCCTCCGGGGGGGGGCGGGAGAGACCCAGTACTTC
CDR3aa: CASSLRGGAGETQYF

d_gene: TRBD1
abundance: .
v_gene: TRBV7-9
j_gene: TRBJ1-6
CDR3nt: TGTGCCAGCAGCCCGGGGGACAGGGGTAATTCACCCCTCCACTTT
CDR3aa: CASSPGDRGNSPLHF

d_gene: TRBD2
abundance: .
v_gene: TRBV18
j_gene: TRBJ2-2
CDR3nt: TGTGCCAGCTCACCTATAGCGGGAAACACCGGGGAGCTGTTTTTT
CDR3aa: CASSPIAGNTGELFF

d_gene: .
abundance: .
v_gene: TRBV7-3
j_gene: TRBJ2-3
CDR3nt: TGTGCCAGCAGCCCAGGTGGAGATACGCAGTATTTT
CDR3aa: CASSPGGDTQYF

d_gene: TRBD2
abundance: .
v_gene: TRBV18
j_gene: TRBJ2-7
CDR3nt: TGTGCCAGCTGTCTAGCGGGAGGACCCTACGAGCAGTACTTC
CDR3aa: CASCLAGGPYEQYF

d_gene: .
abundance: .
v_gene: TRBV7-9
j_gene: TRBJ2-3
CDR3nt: TGTGCCAGCAGCTTGGCGGCTCGCCCAGATACGCAGTATTTT
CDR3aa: CASSLAARPDTQYF

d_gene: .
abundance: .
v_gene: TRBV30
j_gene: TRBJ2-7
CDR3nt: TGTGCCTGGAGTGGTCACTACGAGCAGTACTTC
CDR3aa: CAWSGHYEQYF

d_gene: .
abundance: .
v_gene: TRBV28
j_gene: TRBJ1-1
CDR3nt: TGTGCCAGCAGTAAATTCTCTCGGGGGTATCGGAACACTGAAGCTTTCTTT
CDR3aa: CASSKFSRGYRNTEAFF

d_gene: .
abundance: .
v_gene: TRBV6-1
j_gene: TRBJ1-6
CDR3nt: TGTGCCAGCAGTGAAGCGTCGGTCGGAGAACTCCACTTT
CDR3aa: CASSEASVGELHF

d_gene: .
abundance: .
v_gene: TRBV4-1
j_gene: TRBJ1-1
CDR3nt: TGCGCCAGCAGCCACCACCCGGACACTGCAAACACTGAAGCTTTCTTT
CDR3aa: CASSHHPDTANTEAFF

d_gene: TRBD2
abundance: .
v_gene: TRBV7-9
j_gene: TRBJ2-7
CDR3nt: TGTGCCAGCAGCTCTACACACAGCGGGATAAGCTCCTACGAGCAGTACTTC
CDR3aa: CASSSTHSGISSYEQYF

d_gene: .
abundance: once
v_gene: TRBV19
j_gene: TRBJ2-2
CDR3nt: TGTGCCAGTAGGTCTCCGGACAAAACGAACACCGGGGAGCTGTTTTTT
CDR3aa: CASRSPDKTNTGELFF

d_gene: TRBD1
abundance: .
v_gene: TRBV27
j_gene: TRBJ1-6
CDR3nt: TGTGCCAGCAGTACCTCGGGACAGTATTCACCCCTCCACTTT
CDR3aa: CASSTSGQYSPLHF

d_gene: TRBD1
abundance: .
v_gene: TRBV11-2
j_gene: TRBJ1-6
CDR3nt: TGTGCCAGCAGCTTAGCCGACAGGGATTCACCCCTCCACTTT
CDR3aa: CASSLADRDSPLHF

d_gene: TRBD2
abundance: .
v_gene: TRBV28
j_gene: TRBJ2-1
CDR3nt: TGTGCCAGCAGAGGACTAGCGGGCCGGGAGCAGTTCTTC
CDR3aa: CASRGLAGREQFF

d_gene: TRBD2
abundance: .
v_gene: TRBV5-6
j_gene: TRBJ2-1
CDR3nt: TGTGCCAGCAGCTTGCCTTTAGCGGGGGCAAATGAGCAGTTCTTC
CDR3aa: CASSLPLAGANEQFF

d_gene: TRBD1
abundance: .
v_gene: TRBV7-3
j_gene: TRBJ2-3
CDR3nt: TGTGCCAGCAGCCCCGGACAGGGGGCAGATACGCAGTATTTT
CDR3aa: CASSPGQGADTQYF

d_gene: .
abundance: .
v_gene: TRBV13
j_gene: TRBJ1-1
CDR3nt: TGTGCCAGCAGCTTAGATCCGGGTGTGAACACTGAAGCTTTCTTT
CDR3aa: CASSLDPGVNTEAFF

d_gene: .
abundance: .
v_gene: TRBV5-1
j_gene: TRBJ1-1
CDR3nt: TGCGCCAGCAGCTTACAGACAGGGAACACTGAAGCTTTCTTT
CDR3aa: CASSLQTGNTEAFF

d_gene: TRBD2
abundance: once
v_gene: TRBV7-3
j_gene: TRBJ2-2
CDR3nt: TGTGCCAGCAGCAGAGCGGGAGTGCCCACCGGGGAGCTGTTTTTT
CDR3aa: CASSRAGVPTGELFF

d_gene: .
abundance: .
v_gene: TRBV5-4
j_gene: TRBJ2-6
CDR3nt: TGTGCCAGCAGCTTAGAGTCGGGGGCCAACGTCCTGACTTTC
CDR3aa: CASSLESGANVLTF

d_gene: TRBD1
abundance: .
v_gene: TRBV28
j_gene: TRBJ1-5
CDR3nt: TGTGCCAGCAGGGGGGGACAGGGAGAATCAAATAGCAATCAGCCCCAGCATTTT
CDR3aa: CASRGGQGESNSNQPQHF

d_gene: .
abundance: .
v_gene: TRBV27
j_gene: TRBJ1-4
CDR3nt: TGTGCCAGCAGCCCTTGGGGCATGGGAGGGGAAAAACTGTTTTTT
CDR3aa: CASSPWGMGGEKLFF

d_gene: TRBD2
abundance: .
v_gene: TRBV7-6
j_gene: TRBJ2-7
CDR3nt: TGTGCCAGCAGCTTAGGTGGACTAGCGGGAACCTACGAGCAGTACTTC
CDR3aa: CASSLGGLAGTYEQYF

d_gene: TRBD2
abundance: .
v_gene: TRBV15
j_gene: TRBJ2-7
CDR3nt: TGTGCCACCAGCAGAGGGGCGGGAGGGACCAACGAGCAGTACTTC
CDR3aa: CATSRGAGGTNEQYF

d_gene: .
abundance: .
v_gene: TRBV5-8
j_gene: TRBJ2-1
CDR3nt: TGTGCCAGCAGCCTCCCACAGGGAACCTACAATGAGCAGTTCTTC
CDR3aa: CASSLPQGTYNEQFF

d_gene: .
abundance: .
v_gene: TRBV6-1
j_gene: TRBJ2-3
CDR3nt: TGTGCCAGCAGAGCCGGACAGCACACAGATACGCAGTATTTT
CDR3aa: CASRAGQHTDTQYF

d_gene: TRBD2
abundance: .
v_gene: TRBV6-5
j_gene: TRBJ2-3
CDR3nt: TGTGCCAGCAGTTACGCGACTAGCGGCACAGATACGCAGTATTTT
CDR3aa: CASSYATSGTDTQYF

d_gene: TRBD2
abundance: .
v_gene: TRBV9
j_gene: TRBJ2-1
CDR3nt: TGTGCCAGCAGCGTCGGGACTAGCGGATACAATGAGCAGTTCTTC
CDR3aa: CASSVGTSGYNEQFF

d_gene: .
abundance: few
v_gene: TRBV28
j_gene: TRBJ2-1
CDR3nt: TGTGCCAGCGGACAACGGGAGAGGTACAATGAGCAGTTCTTC
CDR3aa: CASGQRERYNEQFF

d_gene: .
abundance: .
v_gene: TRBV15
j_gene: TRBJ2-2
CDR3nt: TGTGCCACCAGCACGGGACTTGCGAACACCGGGGAGCTGTTTTTT
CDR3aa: CATSTGLANTGELFF

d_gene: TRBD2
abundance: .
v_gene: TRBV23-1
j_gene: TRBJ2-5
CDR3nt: TGCGCCAGCAGCATCGGACTAGCGGGACCACAAGAGACCCAGTACTTC
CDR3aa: CASSIGLAGPQETQYF

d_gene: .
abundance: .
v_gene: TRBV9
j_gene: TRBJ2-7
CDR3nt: TGTGCCAGCAGCGCTGGACAGTTGGGTGTCAACGAGCAGTACTTC
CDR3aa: CASSAGQLGVNEQYF

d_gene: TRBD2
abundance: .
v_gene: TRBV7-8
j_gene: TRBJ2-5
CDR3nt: TGTGCCAGCGGCTCCCTTAACGCGGGACTAGGCGAGACCCAGTACTTC
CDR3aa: CASGSLNAGLGETQYF

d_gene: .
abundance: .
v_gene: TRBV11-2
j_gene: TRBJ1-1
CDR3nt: TGTGCCAGCAGCTTTCCAACGACAGGTAGTCGAACTGAAGCTTTCTTT
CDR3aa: CASSFPTTGSRTEAFF

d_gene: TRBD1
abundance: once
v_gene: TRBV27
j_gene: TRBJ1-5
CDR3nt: TGTGCCAGCAGTCGCACAGGGGGAGCTCAGCCCCAGCATTTT
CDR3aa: CASSRTGGAQPQHF

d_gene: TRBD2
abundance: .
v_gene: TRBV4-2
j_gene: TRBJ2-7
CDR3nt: TGTGCCAGCAGCCCGTATCAGACTAGCAGGTACGAGCAGTACTTC
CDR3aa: CASSPYQTSRYEQYF

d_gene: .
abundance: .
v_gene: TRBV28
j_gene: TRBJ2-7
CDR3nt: TGTGCCAGCACCTCCCGTCTAGGGGGAGGGTCCTACGAGCAGTACTTC
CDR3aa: CASTSRLGGGSYEQYF

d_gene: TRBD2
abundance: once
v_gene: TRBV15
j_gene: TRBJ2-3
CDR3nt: TGTGCCACCGGGCGGGAGGTCGATACGCAGTATTTT
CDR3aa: CATGREVDTQYF

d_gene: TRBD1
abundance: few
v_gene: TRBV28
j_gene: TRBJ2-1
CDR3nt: TGTGCCAGCAGTCCGGGACAGGCATACAATGAGCAGTTCTTC
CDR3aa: CASSPGQAYNEQFF